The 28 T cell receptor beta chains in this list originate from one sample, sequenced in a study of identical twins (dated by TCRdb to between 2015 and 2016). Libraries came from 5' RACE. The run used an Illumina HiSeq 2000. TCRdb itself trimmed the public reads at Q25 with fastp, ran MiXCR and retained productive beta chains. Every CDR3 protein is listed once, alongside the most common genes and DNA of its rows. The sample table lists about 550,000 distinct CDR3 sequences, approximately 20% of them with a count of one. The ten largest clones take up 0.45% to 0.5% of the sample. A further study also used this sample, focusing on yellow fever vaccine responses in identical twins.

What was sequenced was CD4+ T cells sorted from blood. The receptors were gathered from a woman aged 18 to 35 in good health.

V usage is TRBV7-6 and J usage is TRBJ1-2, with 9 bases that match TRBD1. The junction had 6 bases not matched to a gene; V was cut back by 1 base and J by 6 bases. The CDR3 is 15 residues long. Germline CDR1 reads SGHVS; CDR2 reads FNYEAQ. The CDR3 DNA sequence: TGTGCCAGCAGCTTAGAGGGACAGGGTTGGAATGGCTACACCTTC. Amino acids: CASSLEGQGWNGYTF. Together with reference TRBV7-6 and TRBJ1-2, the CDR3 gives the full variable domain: GAGVSQSPRYKVTKRGQDVALRCDPISGHVSLYWYRQALGQGPEFLTYFNYEAQQDKSGLPNDRFSAERPEGSISTLTIQRTEQRDSAMYRCASSLEGQGWNGYTFGSGTRLTVV.

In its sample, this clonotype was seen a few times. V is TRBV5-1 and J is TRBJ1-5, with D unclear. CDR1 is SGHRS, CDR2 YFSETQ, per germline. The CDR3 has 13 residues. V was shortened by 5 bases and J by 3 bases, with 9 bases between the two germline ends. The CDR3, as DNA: TGCGCCAGCAGGAACGGTCCCAATCAGCCCCAGCATTTT. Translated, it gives CASRNGPNQPQHF.

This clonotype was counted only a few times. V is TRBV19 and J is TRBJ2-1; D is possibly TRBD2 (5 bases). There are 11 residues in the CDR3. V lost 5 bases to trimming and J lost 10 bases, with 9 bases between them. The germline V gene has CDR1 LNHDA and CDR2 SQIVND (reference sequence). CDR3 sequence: CASSRRGEQFF. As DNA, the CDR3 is TGTGCCAGTAGTCGCCGGGGAGAGCAGTTCTTC.

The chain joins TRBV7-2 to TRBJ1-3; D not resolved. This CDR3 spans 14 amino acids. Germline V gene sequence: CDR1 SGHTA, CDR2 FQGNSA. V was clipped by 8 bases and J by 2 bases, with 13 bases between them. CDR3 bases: TGTGCCAGCCCTAATGGACCTCCTGGAAACACCATATATTTT. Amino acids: CASPNGPPGNTIYF.

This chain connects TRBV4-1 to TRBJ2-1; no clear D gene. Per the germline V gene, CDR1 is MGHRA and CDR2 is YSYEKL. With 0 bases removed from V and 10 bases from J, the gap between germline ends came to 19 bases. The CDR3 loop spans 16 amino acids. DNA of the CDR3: TGCGCCAGCAGCCAAGAGAAGGTTAGAGTAGCTAAGGAGCAGTTCTTC. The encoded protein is CASSQEKVRVAKEQFF.

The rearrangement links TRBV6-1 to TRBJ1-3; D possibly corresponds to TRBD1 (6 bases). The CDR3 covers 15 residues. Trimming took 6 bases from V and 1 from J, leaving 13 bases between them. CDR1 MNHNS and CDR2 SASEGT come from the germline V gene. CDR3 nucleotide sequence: TGTGCCAGCAGACGAACTCAGGGGTCTGGAAACACCATATATTTT. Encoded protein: CASRRTQGSGNTIYF.

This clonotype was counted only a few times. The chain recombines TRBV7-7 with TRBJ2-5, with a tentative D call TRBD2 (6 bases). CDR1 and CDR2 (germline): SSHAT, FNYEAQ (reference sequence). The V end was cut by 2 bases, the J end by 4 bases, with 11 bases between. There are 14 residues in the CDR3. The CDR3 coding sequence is TGTGCCAGCAGCTTATCGGGGGTGCTAGAGACCCAGTACTTC. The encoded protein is CASSLSGVLETQYF.

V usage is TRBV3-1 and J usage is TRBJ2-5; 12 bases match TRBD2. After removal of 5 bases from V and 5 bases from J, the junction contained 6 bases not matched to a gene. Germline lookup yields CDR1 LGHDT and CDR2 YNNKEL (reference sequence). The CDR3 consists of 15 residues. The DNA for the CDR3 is TGTGCCAGCAGCACCCTACTAGCGGGAGGTGAGACCCAGTACTTC. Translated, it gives CASSTLLAGGETQYF.

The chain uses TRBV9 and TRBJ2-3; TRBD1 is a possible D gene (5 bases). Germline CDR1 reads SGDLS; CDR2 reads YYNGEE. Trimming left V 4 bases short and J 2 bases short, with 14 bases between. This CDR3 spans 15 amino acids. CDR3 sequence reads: CASSTDGHLTDTQYF. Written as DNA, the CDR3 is TGTGCCAGCAGCACGGACGGACACCTCACAGATACGCAGTATTTT.

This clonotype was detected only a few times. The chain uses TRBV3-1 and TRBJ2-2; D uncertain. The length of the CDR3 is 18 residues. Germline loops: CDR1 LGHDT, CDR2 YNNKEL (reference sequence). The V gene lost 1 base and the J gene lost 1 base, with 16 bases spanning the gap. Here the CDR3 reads CASSQVQLRVMNTGELFF. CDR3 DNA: TGTGCCAGCAGCCAAGTTCAACTCCGGGTGATGAACACCGGGGAGCTGTTTTTT.

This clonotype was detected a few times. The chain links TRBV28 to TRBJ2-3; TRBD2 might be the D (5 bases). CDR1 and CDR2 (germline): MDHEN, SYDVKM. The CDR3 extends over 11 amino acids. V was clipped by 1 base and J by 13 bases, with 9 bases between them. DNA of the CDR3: TGTGCCAGCAGTTTATTGAGGGTGGAGTATTTT. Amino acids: CASSLLRVEYF.

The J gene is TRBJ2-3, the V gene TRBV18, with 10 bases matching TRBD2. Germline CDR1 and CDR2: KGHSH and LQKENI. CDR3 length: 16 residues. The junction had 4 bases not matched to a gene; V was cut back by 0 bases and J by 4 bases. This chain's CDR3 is CASSPPLAGVSDTQYF. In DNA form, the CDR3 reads TGTGCCAGCTCACCACCCCTAGCGGGAGTATCAGATACGCAGTATTTT.

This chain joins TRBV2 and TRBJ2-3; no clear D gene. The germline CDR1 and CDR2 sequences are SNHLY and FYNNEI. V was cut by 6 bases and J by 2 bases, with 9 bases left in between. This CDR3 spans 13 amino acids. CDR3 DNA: TGTGCCAGCAGAAGGTCTCCCACAGATACGCAGTATTTT. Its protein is CASRRSPTDTQYF.

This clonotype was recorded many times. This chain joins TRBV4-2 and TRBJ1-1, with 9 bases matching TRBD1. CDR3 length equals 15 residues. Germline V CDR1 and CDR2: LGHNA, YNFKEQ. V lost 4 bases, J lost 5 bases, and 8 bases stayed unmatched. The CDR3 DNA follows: TGTGCCAGCAGCCGCCCCGGGACAGGGTTAACTGAAGCTTTCTTT. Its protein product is CASSRPGTGLTEAFF.

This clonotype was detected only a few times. CDR3 in amino acids: CASSQETTFSTDTQYF. Here the CDR3 DNA reads TGTGCCAGCAGCCAAGAGACTACCTTTAGCACAGATACGCAGTATTTT. The chain has TRBV4-2 and TRBJ2-3; a possible D gene is TRBD2 (5 bases). The CDR3 is 16 amino acids. The germline V gene encodes CDR1 LGHNA and CDR2 YNFKEQ. Trimming left V 0 bases short and J 0 bases short, with 10 bases between.

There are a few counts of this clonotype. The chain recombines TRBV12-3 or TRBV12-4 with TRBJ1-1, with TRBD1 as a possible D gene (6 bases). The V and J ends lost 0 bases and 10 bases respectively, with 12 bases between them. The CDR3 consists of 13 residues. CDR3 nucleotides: TGTGCCAGCAGTTTAGCGGGGACACCCATAGCTTTCTTT. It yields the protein CASSLAGTPIAFF.

The CDR3 here is CASSLVGLSSYNEQFF. The CDR3, as DNA: TGTGCCAGCAGCTTAGTGGGTCTCAGCTCCTACAATGAGCAGTTCTTC. The chain couples TRBV7-6 to TRBJ2-1, with D hard to call. CDR3 length equals 16 residues. Between the trimmed V and J ends, which lost 1 base and 0 bases, there was a span of 10 bases. Germline loops: CDR1 SGHVS, CDR2 FNYEAQ.

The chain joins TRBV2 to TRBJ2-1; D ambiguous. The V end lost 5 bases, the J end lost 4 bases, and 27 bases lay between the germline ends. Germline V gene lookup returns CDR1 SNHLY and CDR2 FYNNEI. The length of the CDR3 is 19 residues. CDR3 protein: CASSRPPASNPTSYNEQFF. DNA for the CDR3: TGTGCCAGCAGTAGGCCCCCCGCGTCAAACCCGACGTCTTACAATGAGCAGTTCTTC.

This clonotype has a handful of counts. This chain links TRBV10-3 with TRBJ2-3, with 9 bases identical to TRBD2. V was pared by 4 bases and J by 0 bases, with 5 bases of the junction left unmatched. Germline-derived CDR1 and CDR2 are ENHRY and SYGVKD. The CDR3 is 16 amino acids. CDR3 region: CAISGLSGGSTDTQYF. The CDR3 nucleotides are TGTGCCATCAGTGGACTCAGCGGGGGGAGCACAGATACGCAGTATTTT.

The CDR3 sequence is CASSQGTDKQETQYF. DNA for the CDR3: TGTGCCAGCAGCCAGGGGACCGACAAACAAGAGACCCAGTACTTC. This rearrangement joins TRBV4-2 to TRBJ2-5; perhaps D is TRBD1 or TRBD2 (5 bases each). CDR3 length equals 15 residues. V lost 3 bases and J lost 2, with 13 bases in between. Germline V CDR1 and CDR2: LGHNA, YNFKEQ.

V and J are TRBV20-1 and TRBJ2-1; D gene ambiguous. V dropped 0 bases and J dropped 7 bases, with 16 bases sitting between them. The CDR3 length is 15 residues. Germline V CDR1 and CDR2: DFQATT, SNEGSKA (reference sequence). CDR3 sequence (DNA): TGCAGTGCTAGAGACGCGGCCGGCCCTGTAAATGAGCAGTTCTTC. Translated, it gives CSARDAAGPVNEQFF.

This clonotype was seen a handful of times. As DNA, the CDR3 is TGCGCCAGCAGCTTCTTGGAAGGGGGGACGCAGTATTTT. Translated: CASSFLEGGTQYF. The chain couples TRBV5-1 to TRBJ2-3; D is possibly TRBD1 or TRBD2 (6 bases each). Germline V lookup: CDR1 SGHRS, CDR2 YFSETQ. The CDR3 loop spans 13 amino acids. Trimming pared 2 bases from V and 9 bases from J, leaving 13 bases between.

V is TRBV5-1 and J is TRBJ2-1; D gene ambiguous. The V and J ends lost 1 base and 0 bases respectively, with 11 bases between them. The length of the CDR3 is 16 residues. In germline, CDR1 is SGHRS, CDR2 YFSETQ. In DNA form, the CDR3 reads TGCGCCAGCAGCTTGACCGTAACCAGCTCCTACAATGAGCAGTTCTTC. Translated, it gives CASSLTVTSSYNEQFF. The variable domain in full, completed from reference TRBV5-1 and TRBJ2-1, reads KAGVTQTPRYLIKTRGQQVTLSCSPISGHRSVSWYQQTPGQGLQFLFEYFSETQRNKGNFPGRFSGRQFSNSRSEMNVSTLELGDSALYLCASSLTVTSSYNEQFFGPGTRLTVL.

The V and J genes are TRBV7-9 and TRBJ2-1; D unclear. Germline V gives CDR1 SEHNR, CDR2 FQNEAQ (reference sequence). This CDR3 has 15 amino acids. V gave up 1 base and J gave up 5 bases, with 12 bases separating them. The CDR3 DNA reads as TGTGCCAGCAGCTTAGATTGGCGATTCCACAATGAGCAGTTCTTC. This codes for CASSLDWRFHNEQFF.

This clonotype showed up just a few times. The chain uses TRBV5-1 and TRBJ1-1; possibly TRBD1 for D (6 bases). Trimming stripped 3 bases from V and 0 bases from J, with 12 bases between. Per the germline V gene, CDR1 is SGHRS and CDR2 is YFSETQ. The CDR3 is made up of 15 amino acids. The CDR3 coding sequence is TGCGCCAGCAGCTCGGCGGGACACCTGAACACTGAAGCTTTCTTT. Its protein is CASSSAGHLNTEAFF.

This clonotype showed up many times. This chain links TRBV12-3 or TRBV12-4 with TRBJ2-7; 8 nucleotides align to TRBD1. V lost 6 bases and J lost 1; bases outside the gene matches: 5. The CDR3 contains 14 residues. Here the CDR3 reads CASSRTGSSYEQYF. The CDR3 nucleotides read TGTGCCAGCAGCCGGACAGGGAGTTCCTACGAGCAGTACTTC.

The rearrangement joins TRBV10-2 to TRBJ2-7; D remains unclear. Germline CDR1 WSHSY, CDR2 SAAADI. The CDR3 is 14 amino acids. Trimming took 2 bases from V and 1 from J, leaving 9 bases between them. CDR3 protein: CASSEHSGSYEQYF. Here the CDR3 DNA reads TGCGCCAGCAGTGAGCATTCTGGGTCCTACGAGCAGTACTTC.

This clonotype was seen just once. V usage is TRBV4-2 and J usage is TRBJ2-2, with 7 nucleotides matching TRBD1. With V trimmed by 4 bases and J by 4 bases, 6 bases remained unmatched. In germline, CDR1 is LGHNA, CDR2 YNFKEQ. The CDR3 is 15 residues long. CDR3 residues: CASSRSRDSTGELFF. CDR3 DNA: TGTGCCAGCAGCCGAAGTCGGGACAGCACCGGGGAGCTGTTTTTT.